This T cell receptor beta chain is drawn from a study of follicular helper T cells after annual influenza vaccination. The time point here: 2014-2015 season, 7 days after vaccination. Donors with HIV/AIDS, active malignancy, immunomodulators or active illness were excluded. Blood volume per time point ranged from 40 to 100 mL. Deletions cut 5 bases from V and 5 bases from J, with 18 bases between. The CDR3 runs to 15 residues. Germline assignment: CDR1 KGHSH and CDR2 LQKENI. Assay: immunoSEQ multiplex PCR; the TCRdb copy retains only in-frame clones and omits some. The sample holds nearly 9,000 clones, roughly 80% seen once.

The material sequenced was CXCR5+ CD38- circulating T follicular helper cells from blood, taken 7 days after influenza vaccination. Subset of the sample: circulating Tfh, non-naive CD4+CXCR5+PD-1+ (ICOS+CD38+ or ICOS-CD38-). The chain carries TRBV18 and TRBJ1-1, with D possibly matching TRBD1 (5 bases). The clonotype originates from an adult who received the influenza vaccine. The CDR3 sequence is CASSSQGASRTEAFF. CDR3 in DNA: TGTGCCAGCTCATCCCAGGGCGCTTCCAGGACTGAAGCTTTCTTT.